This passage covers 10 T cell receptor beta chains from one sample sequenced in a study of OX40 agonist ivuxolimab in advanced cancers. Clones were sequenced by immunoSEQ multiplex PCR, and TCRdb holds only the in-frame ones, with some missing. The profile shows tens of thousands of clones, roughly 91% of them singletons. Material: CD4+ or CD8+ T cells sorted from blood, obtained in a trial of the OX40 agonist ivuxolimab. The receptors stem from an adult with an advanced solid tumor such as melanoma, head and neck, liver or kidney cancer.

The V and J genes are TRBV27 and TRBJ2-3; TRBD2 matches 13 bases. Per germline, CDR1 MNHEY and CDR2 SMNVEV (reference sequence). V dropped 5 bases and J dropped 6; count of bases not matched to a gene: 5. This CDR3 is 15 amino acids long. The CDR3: CASSTSGRALDTQYF. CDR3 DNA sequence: TGTGCCAGCAGTACTAGCGGGAGGGCCTTGGATACGCAGTATTTT.

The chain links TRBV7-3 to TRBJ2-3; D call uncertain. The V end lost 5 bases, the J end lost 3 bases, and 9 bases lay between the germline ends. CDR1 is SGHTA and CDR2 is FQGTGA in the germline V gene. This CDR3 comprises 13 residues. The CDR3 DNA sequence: TGTGCCAGCAGCCCCGACTCTACAGATACGCAGTATTTT. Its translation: CASSPDSTDTQYF.

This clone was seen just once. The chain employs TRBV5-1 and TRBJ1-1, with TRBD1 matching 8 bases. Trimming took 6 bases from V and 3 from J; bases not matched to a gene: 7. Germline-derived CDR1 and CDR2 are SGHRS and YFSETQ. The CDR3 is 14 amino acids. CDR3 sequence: CASNLQGGDTEAFF. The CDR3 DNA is TGCGCCAGCAACTTACAGGGGGGAGACACTGAAGCTTTCTTT.

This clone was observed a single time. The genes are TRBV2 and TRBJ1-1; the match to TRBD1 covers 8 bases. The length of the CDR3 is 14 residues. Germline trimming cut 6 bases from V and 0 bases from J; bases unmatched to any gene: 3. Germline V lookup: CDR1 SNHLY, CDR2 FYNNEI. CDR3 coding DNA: TGTGCCAGCAGGAGACAGGGGATGAACACTGAAGCTTTCTTT. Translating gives CASRRQGMNTEAFF.

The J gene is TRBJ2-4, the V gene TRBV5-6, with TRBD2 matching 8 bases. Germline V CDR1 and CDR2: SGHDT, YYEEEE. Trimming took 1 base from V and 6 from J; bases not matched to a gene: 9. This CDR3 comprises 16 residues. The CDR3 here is CASSLNPAGGINIQYF. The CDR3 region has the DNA TGTGCCAGCAGCTTGAACCCTGCGGGAGGCATAAACATTCAGTACTTC.

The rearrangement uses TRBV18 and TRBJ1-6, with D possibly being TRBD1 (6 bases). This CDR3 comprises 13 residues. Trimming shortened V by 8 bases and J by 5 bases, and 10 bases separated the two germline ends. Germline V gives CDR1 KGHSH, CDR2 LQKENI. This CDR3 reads CASAGQNNSPLHF. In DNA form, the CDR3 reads TGTGCCAGCGCCGGACAGAATAATTCACCCCTCCACTTT.

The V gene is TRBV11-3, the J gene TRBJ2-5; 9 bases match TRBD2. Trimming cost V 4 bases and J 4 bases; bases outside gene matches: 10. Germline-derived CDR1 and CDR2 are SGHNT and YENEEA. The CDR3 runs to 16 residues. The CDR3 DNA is TGTGCCAGCAGCTCTCTAATAGCGGGAGTTATAGAGACCCAGTACTTC. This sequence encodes CASSSLIAGVIETQYF. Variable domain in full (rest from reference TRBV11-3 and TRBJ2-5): EAGVVQSPRYKIIEKKQPVAFWCNPISGHNTLYWYLQNLGQGPELLIRYENEEAVDDSQLPKDRFSAERLKGVDSTLKIQPAELGDSAVYLCASSSLIAGVIETQYFGPGTRLLVL.

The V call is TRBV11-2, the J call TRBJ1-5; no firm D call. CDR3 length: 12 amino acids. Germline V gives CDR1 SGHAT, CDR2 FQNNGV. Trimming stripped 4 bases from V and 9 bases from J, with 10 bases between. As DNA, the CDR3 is TGTGCCAGCAGCTCCACAGATTCGCCCCAGCATTTT. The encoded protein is CASSSTDSPQHF.

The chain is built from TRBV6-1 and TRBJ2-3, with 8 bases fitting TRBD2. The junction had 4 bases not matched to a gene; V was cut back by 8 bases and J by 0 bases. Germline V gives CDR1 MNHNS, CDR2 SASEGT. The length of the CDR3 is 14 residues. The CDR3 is CASRTGGSTDTQYF. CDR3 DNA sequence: TGTGCCAGCCGAACGGGAGGGAGCACAGATACGCAGTATTTT.

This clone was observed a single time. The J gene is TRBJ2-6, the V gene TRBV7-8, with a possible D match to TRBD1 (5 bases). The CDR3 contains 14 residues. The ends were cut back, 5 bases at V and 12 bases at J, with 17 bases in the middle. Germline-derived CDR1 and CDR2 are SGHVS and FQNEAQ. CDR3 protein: CASSGQGLVRVLTF. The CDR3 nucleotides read TGTGCCAGCAGCGGGCAGGGTCTGGTTCGCGTCCTGACTTTC. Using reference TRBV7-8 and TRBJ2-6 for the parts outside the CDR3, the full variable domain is GAGVSQSPRYKVAKRGQDVALRCDPISGHVSLFWYQQALGQGPEFLTYFQNEAQLDKSGLPSDRFFAERPEGSVSTLKIQRTQQEDSAVYLCASSGQGLVRVLTFGAGSRLTVL.